This T cell receptor beta chain comes out of a study of cytomegalovirus exposure and HLA in healthy donors. Study conclusions and caveats: For TCR beta chains, V- and J-gene trimming was later linked to a missense DCLRE1C variant.

The PCR made use of 60 Vbeta and 13 Jbeta primers. Sequencing used immunoSEQ multiplex PCR; TCRdb keeps in-frame clones, though not all of them. The sample contains around 120,000 clones, approximately 80% of which appear only once. Regarding this clone: Antigen unknown.

Material: PBMCs. The sequence was obtained from a man in his late teens or twenties in good health and CMV-seronegative.

The CDR3 region is CASSSTRGESLNTEAFF. The CDR3 nucleotides are TGTGCCAGCAGCTCCACGAGAGGAGAGAGCTTAAACACTGAAGCTTTCTTT. V gene TRBV7-9 combines with J gene TRBJ1-1; D is undetermined. V lost 4 bases to trimming and J lost 2 bases, with 20 bases between them. The CDR3 contains 17 residues. Germline V gene sequence: CDR1 SEHNR, CDR2 FQNEAQ (reference sequence).